A single sample gave rise to the 25 T cell receptor beta chains below, sequenced in a study of T cells in Graves' hyperthyroidism and ophthalmopathy. Amplified regions were TCR beta CDR3 sequences from RNA transcripts. TCR CDR3 underwent first-round RT-PCR with the HTBI primer set. A single record per CDR3 protein comes from TCRdb applying MiXCR to the multiplex PCR reads. Of more than 450,000 distinct CDR3 sequences listed, around 15% were seen once; the top ten hold 11% to 15%. The sample consisted of blood. The receptors stem from a woman in her forties with Graves' hyperthyroidism.

This clonotype occurred many times. The chain joins TRBV10-3 to TRBJ1-1; D is unresolved. The length of the CDR3 is 13 residues. Trimming pared 4 bases from V and 3 bases from J, leaving 9 bases between. Per the germline V gene, CDR1 is ENHRY and CDR2 is SYGVKD. The CDR3 bases are TGTGCCATCAGTGTGGTGGGATACACTGAAGCTTTCTTT. Residues: CAISVVGYTEAFF.

This clonotype came up a few times. The genes are TRBV29-1 and TRBJ2-5; D is perhaps TRBD1 or TRBD2 (5 bases each). Germline CDR1 SQVTM, CDR2 ANQGSEA. Trimming took 4 bases from V and 8 from J, leaving 17 bases between them. CDR3 length: 13 amino acids. The CDR3: CSVGPPGTLTQYF. The CDR3 DNA reads as TGCAGCGTTGGTCCCCCCGGGACCTTAACCCAGTACTTC. The full variable domain, in which reference TRBV29-1 and TRBJ2-5 provide the parts outside the CDR3, is SAVISQKPSRDICQRGTSLTIQCQVDSQVTMMFWYRQQPGQSLTLIATANQGSEATYESGFVIDKFPISRPNLTFSTLTVSNMSPEDSSIYLCSVGPPGTLTQYFGPGTRLLVL.

This clonotype showed up many times. This rearrangement joins TRBV13 to TRBJ2-7; 10 bases are a match to TRBD2. The V gene's germline CDR1 is PRHDT and CDR2 FYEKMQ (reference sequence). With 3 bases clipped from V and 7 bases from J, the junction kept 9 bases outside the gene matches. The CDR3 has 15 residues. Here the CDR3 reads CASSFGAGGPREQYF. Written as DNA, the CDR3 is TGTGCCAGCAGCTTCGGAGCGGGAGGGCCAAGGGAGCAGTACTTC.

This clonotype appeared a few times. The chain uses TRBV11-2 and TRBJ2-1, with a possible D match to TRBD1 (6 bases). The CDR3 loop spans 14 amino acids. Germline-derived CDR1 and CDR2 are SGHAT and FQNNGV. Trimming removed 2 bases at V and 6 bases at J, with 11 bases between. The CDR3 DNA is TGTGCCAGCAGCTTAAGGGACACGTTCAATGAGCAGTTCTTC. It codes for CASSLRDTFNEQFF.

There are many counts of this clonotype. The gene calls are TRBV20-1 and TRBJ2-1; D possibly corresponds to TRBD2 (6 bases). CDR1 DFQATT and CDR2 SNEGSKA come from the germline V gene (reference sequence). V was clipped by 5 bases and J by 4 bases, with 12 bases between them. This CDR3 comprises 13 residues. The CDR3 DNA reads TGCAGTGCTTGGGTAGCGGATTACAATGAGCAGTTCTTC. Translating gives CSAWVADYNEQFF.

This clonotype was seen a few times. The rearrangement links TRBV27 to TRBJ2-1; weak D call: TRBD2 (6 bases). The CDR3 loop spans 17 amino acids. The germline V and J ends were trimmed by 2 bases and 3 bases, with 17 bases remaining between them. Germline CDR1 and CDR2: MNHEY and SMNVEV (reference sequence). CDR3 in amino acids: CASSLMVMGGVYNEQFF. In DNA form, the CDR3 reads TGTGCCAGCAGTTTAATGGTAATGGGCGGGGTCTACAATGAGCAGTTCTTC.

This clonotype has a count of ten or more. The chain uses TRBV11-2 and TRBJ2-7, with D possibly being TRBD1 or TRBD2 (5 bases each). Germline lookup yields CDR1 SGHAT and CDR2 FQNNGV. V was cut by 1 base and J by 4 bases, with 8 bases left in between. This CDR3 has 13 amino acids. The CDR3 bases are TGTGCCAGCAGCTTAGCCAGGGAGTACGAGCAGTACTTC. Its translation is CASSLAREYEQYF.

The sample holds many counts of this clonotype. This chain connects TRBV3-1 to TRBJ2-7; the match to TRBD2 covers 16 bases. Germline V CDR1 and CDR2: LGHDT, YNNKEL (reference sequence). There are 18 residues in the CDR3. J was trimmed by 5 bases and V by 1 base; bases with no gene match: 8. CDR3 nucleotides: TGTGCCAGCAGCCAAGTAGGTGGGACTAGCGGGAGGGCGCACGAGCAGTACTTC. It encodes CASSQVGGTSGRAHEQYF.

This clonotype was recorded many times. J is TRBJ1-1 and V is TRBV19, with D hard to call. V lost 1 base, J lost 1 base, and 4 bases lay in between. The CDR3 length is 13 residues. The germline V gene has CDR1 LNHDA and CDR2 SQIVND (reference sequence). The CDR3 region is CASSIGTNTEAFF. DNA of the CDR3: TGTGCCAGTAGTATAGGAACGAACACTGAAGCTTTCTTT. The variable domain in full, with the rest retrieved from reference TRBV19 and TRBJ1-1, is DGGITQSPKYLFRKEGQNVTLSCEQNLNHDAMYWYRQDPGQGLRLIYYSQIVNDFQKGDIAEGYSVSREKKESFPLTVTSAQKNPTAFYLCASSIGTNTEAFFGQGTRLTVV.

This clonotype was observed at least ten times. The J gene is TRBJ2-2, the V gene TRBV7-2; 9 positions agree with TRBD2. Germline V gene data show CDR1 as SGHTA and CDR2 as FQGNSA. V lost 1 base and J lost 5; bases outside the gene matches: 8. This CDR3 region has 17 residues. CDR3 protein: CASSLVGGRAKTGELFF. CDR3 sequence (DNA): TGTGCCAGCAGCTTAGTTGGCGGGAGGGCCAAAACCGGGGAGCTGTTTTTT.

This clonotype occurred a few times. The chain employs TRBV27 and TRBJ2-7; 8 nucleotides match TRBD2. This CDR3 comprises 17 residues. In germline, CDR1 is MNHEY, CDR2 SMNVEV (reference sequence). The V gene end was trimmed by 7 bases and the J gene end by 5 bases; junction bases not matched to a gene: 19. The CDR3 is CASTGGTSSFSIHEQYF. CDR3 DNA sequence: TGTGCCAGCACGGGTGGGACTAGTAGTTTTTCGATCCACGAGCAGTACTTC.

This clonotype was counted only a few times. This sequence joins TRBV28 and TRBJ2-1; D perhaps matches TRBD2 (6 bases). Per germline, CDR1 MDHEN and CDR2 SYDVKM. The ends were cut back, 1 base at V and 2 bases at J, with 9 bases in the middle. The CDR3 length is 15 residues. CDR3 region: CASSLSPGAYNEQFF. The CDR3 DNA reads TGTGCCAGCAGTTTATCACCGGGGGCCTACAATGAGCAGTTCTTC.

This clonotype was found a few times. The rearrangement links TRBV5-1 to TRBJ2-3; TRBD2 agrees at 7 bases. Trimming at V came to 4 bases and at J to 4 bases, leaving 12 bases not matched to a gene. Germline assignment: CDR1 SGHRS and CDR2 YFSETQ. The CDR3 contains 16 residues. CDR3 sequence: CASSQLPSGMSDTQYF. CDR3 coding DNA: TGCGCCAGCAGCCAACTCCCCAGCGGGATGTCAGATACGCAGTATTTT.

This clonotype showed up many times. The V gene is TRBV11-3, the J gene TRBJ1-2, with D possibly being TRBD1 (5 bases). Trimming cost V 0 bases and J 8 bases, with 19 bases left between them. Germline CDR1 and CDR2: SGHNT and YENEEA. There are 16 residues in the CDR3. CDR3 protein: CASSLDGGDRLGGYTF. CDR3 in DNA: TGTGCCAGCAGCTTAGATGGAGGGGATAGACTTGGCGGCTACACCTTC. Full variable domain (outside the CDR3, taken from reference TRBV11-3 and TRBJ1-2): EAGVVQSPRYKIIEKKQPVAFWCNPISGHNTLYWYLQNLGQGPELLIRYENEEAVDDSQLPKDRFSAERLKGVDSTLKIQPAELGDSAVYLCASSLDGGDRLGGYTFGSGTRLTVV.

The CDR3 DNA reads as TGTGCCAGCACCCCCCTAGCGGGCGATCCGAGCTCCTACAATGAGCAGTTCTTC. Translation gives CASTPLAGDPSSYNEQFF. V usage is TRBV28 and J usage is TRBJ2-1; 8 nucleotides line up with TRBD2. The length of the CDR3 is 18 residues. CDR1 is MDHEN, CDR2 SYDVKM, per germline. The junction had 14 bases not matched to a gene; V was cut back by 7 bases and J by 0 bases. Drawing the rest from reference TRBV28 and TRBJ2-1, the complete variable domain is DVKVTQSSRYLVKRTGEKVFLECVQDMDHENMFWYRQDPGLGLRLIYFSYDVKMKEKGDIPEGYSVSREKKERFSLILESASTNQTSMYLCASTPLAGDPSSYNEQFFGPGTRLTVL.

This clonotype was seen ten or more times. The chain uses TRBV7-2 and TRBJ2-5; 7 bases are a match to TRBD2. CDR3 length: 16 amino acids. Germline CDR1 is SGHTA and CDR2 is FQGNSA. J was trimmed by 4 bases and V by 4 bases; bases with no gene match: 12. The DNA of the CDR3 is TGTGCCAGCAGCTCCCAAGGAGCGTGGGGGGGAGAGACCCAGTACTTC. This sequence encodes CASSSQGAWGGETQYF.

This clonotype was recorded many times. The chain links TRBV28 to TRBJ2-7; D is perhaps TRBD2 (7 bases). This CDR3 is built from 19 residues. V gave up 3 bases and J gave up 0 bases, with 24 bases separating them. Germline V gene lookup returns CDR1 MDHEN and CDR2 SYDVKM. For the CDR3, the DNA is TGTGCCAGCAGTTTTTGGGAGGGGGTAGGACAACTAAGCTCCTACGAGCAGTACTTC. This translates into CASSFWEGVGQLSSYEQYF.

This clonotype was seen a few times. The rearrangement uses TRBV7-9 and TRBJ2-7; D is unclear. V was trimmed by 2 bases and J by 1 base, leaving 12 bases between them. Germline CDR1 SEHNR, CDR2 FQNEAQ (reference sequence). The CDR3 spans 15 residues. CDR3 in DNA: TGTGCCAGCAGCTTATATCCTACCCTTTCCTACGAGCAGTACTTC. This codes for CASSLYPTLSYEQYF. The complete variable domain, with remaining parts taken from reference TRBV7-9 and TRBJ2-7, reads DTGVSQNPRHKITKRGQNVTFRCDPISEHNRLYWYRQTLGQGPEFLTYFQNEAQLEKSRLLSDRFSAERPKGSFSTLEIQRTEQGDSAMYLCASSLYPTLSYEQYFGPGTRLTVT.

In its sample, this clonotype was seen many times. J is TRBJ2-3 and V is TRBV30; no clear D gene. V lost 1 base and J lost 2, with 13 bases in between. Germline-derived CDR1 and CDR2 are GTSNPN and SVGIG (reference sequence). The CDR3 spans 15 residues. The CDR3 loop is CAWSGGASTTDTQYF. CDR3 in DNA: TGTGCCTGGAGTGGCGGAGCTAGTACCACAGATACGCAGTATTTT.

This clonotype came up a few times. The rearrangement links TRBV7-9 to TRBJ2-2, with D possibly matching TRBD2 (5 bases). This CDR3 has 16 residues. The V end lost 5 bases, the J end lost 1 base, and 14 bases lay between the germline ends. Germline V gives CDR1 SEHNR, CDR2 FQNEAQ (reference sequence). CDR3 sequence (DNA): TGTGCCAGCAGCCCTCTTTGGACTGGGAACACCGGGGAGCTGTTTTTT. Amino acids: CASSPLWTGNTGELFF. The full variable domain, its missing parts supplied by reference TRBV7-9 and TRBJ2-2, is DTGVSQNPRHKITKRGQNVTFRCDPISEHNRLYWYRQTLGQGPEFLTYFQNEAQLEKSRLLSDRFSAERPKGSFSTLEIQRTEQGDSAMYLCASSPLWTGNTGELFFGEGSRLTVL.

This rearrangement joins TRBV6-1 to TRBJ2-7; no clear D. This CDR3 has 13 amino acids. Trimming shortened V by 4 bases and J by 2 bases, and 9 bases separated the two germline ends. Germline V gene sequence: CDR1 MNHNS, CDR2 SASEGT. DNA of the CDR3: TGTGCCAGCAGTGGAATGTCACCCTACGAGCAGTACTTC. It codes for CASSGMSPYEQYF.

The chain couples TRBV6-1 to TRBJ2-1, with D possibly TRBD1 on 6 matching bases. Germline values: CDR1 MNHNS, CDR2 SASEGT. The CDR3 spans 15 residues. With 6 bases removed from V and 4 bases from J, the gap between germline ends came to 16 bases. CDR3 protein: CASRVGAIGYNEQFF. The CDR3 nucleotides are TGTGCCAGCAGGGTGGGGGCAATAGGGTACAATGAGCAGTTCTTC.

This clonotype was detected a few times. The chain joins TRBV5-1 to TRBJ2-3, with TRBD1 matching over 9 bases. This CDR3 is built from 15 residues. V shed 2 bases and J 6 bases; nucleotides not matched to a gene: 7. The germline V gene has CDR1 SGHRS and CDR2 YFSETQ. CDR3 DNA sequence: TGCGCCAGCAGCTTATTCGGGACAGGGCAGGATACGCAGTATTTT. Translation gives CASSLFGTGQDTQYF. The entire variable domain, with the rest obtained from reference TRBV5-1 and TRBJ2-3, is as follows: KAGVTQTPRYLIKTRGQQVTLSCSPISGHRSVSWYQQTPGQGLQFLFEYFSETQRNKGNFPGRFSGRQFSNSRSEMNVSTLELGDSALYLCASSLFGTGQDTQYFGPGTRLTVL.

The J gene is TRBJ2-7, the V gene TRBV5-4; D gene uncertain. CDR1 SGHNT and CDR2 YYREEE come from the germline V gene (reference sequence). The CDR3 runs 13 residues. Trimming shortened V by 4 bases and J by 3 bases, and 11 bases separated the two germline ends. The CDR3 here is CASSHRQLYEQYF. The CDR3 region has the DNA TGTGCCAGCAGCCACCGGCAACTCTACGAGCAGTACTTC.

This clonotype occurred many times. V usage is TRBV6-1 and J usage is TRBJ2-1; D gene unclear. V was trimmed by 8 bases and J by 4 bases, leaving 9 bases between them. The germline CDR1 and CDR2 sequences are MNHNS and SASEGT. The CDR3 consists of 12 residues. The CDR3 protein is CASSPRYNEQFF. The CDR3 nucleotides are TGTGCCAGCTCACCACGGTACAATGAGCAGTTCTTC.